This T cell receptor beta chain emerged from a study of PD-1 blockade in classical Hodgkin lymphoma. General observations from the study: Relapsed/refractory patients reportedly had the lowest baseline TCR diversity, below newly diagnosed patients, who were below healthy donors. Repertoires differed for reasons still undefined, possibly disease activity or prior therapy.

Brentuximab vedotin exposure varied, and every patient relapsed after autologous stem cell transplantation. Complete response, partial response or progressive disease was recorded as best response. The CDR3 extends over 17 amino acids. The ends were cut back, 4 bases at V and 1 base at J, with 16 bases in the middle. Germline CDR1 LNHDA, CDR2 SQIVND (reference sequence). This clone was picked up one time. What it recognizes is unknown. Repertoires were generated with immunoSEQ multiplex PCR, while TCRdb's copy carries only in-frame clones and drops some. The sample has 89,000 or so clones, about nine tenths seen once.

This chain uses TRBV19 with TRBJ2-2, with D unclear. The clonotype comes from a human donor with classical Hodgkin lymphoma. Sequenced material: peripheral blood mononuclear cells (PBMCs), taken before the second cycle of nivolumab. Written as DNA, the CDR3 is TGTGCCAGTAGTAATTTAGGTATGGGTTGGAACACCGGGGAGCTGTTTTTT. Encoded protein: CASSNLGMGWNTGELFF.